This TCR beta chain derives from a study of beta chain features in type 1 diabetes. Study-wide results and limits: Shortening that was moderate but significant affected the TCRB CDR3s of Type 1 diabetes patients in all four CD4+ subsets.

As concerns this clone: Antigen: not known.

All of the isolated RNA was reverse transcribed, so expressed TCRB transcripts were sequenced. Here immunoSEQ multiplex PCR was the method, and the copy in TCRdb shows in-frame clones only, minus some. The table shows hundreds of thousands of clones, with 15% to 19% occurring only once. This CDR3 region has 14 residues. V was shortened by 9 bases and J by 1 base, with 13 bases between the two germline ends. Germline values: CDR1 SEHNR, CDR2 FQNEAQ (reference sequence). Populations isolated by sorting all had purity greater than 95%. This chain links TRBV7-9 with TRBJ2-4; D gene uncertain. The source is a man between 18 and 29 years old in good health. Sequencing was performed on naive CD4+ T cells from blood. CDR3 sequence (DNA): TGTGCCAGTTGGTCGGATCGGGCCAAAAACATTCAGTACTTC. Its protein is CASWSDRAKNIQYF.